Below, one T cell receptor (beta chain) is given with its context. Its antigen is currently not known. No clone much larger than this one lies a single base away; base qualities are absent. V sheds 2 bases and J sheds 6 bases, leaving 11 bases between their ends. The germline V gene encodes CDR1 SGDLS and CDR2 YYNGEE. The CDR3 contains 13 residues, cysteine and phenylalanine counted. Solely the CDR3 DNA is kept, with 39 bases framed from the first base. This sample is part of a study of cytomegalovirus exposure and HLA in healthy donors (dated by TCRdb to about 2017). Turning to the overall study: An earlier analysis of several hundred of the donors reported over 250 Gb of sequence data and around 100 million unique TCR beta sequences obtained from roughly 180 million T cells. An early release that covered 500 to 800 HLA-typed donors contained about 300 gigabases of sequencing data and 70 million to 100 million unique TCR sequences. Among 300 to 500 genotyped donors of the cohort, an average of around 250,000 unique TCR beta nucleotide sequences was sequenced per donor, of which 15% to 20% were non-productive. The T cell repertoires of around 670 subjects were profiled by immunosequencing and related to cytomegalovirus serostatus. All discovery cohort repertoires had been generated using a single sequencing platform. Class I and class II HLA loci were covered by the typing at four-digit resolution. Genome-wide SNP genotypes for about three fifths of the roughly 700 donors were used in a later genetic analysis, which treated that subset as a discovery cohort. Of the roughly 400 genotyped donors, roughly 80% fell in the genetic ancestry cluster associated with self-reported Caucasian donors. High-throughput TCR immunosequencing, statistical association of individual TCRs with disease status, and machine learning were combined to predict cytomegalovirus infection status. Typing coverage varied by locus: 629-630 donors for A, B, C, DRB1 and DQB1; roughly 510 for DQA1; approximately 610 for DPA1; under 490 for DPB1. Four or five DR-DQ haplotypes were handled as single units for association and clustering because linkage in the cohort was strong. A later analysis re-examined previously published TCR beta repertoires from more than 600 donors and added high-resolution HLA genotyping to investigate patterns of TCR occurrence. In addition to the first cohort of about 650 subjects, a separate validation cohort of 100 to 150 different subjects was used. An earlier analysis of 450 to 750 of the donors used high-throughput TCR beta sequencing to judge whether each TCR beta V gene segment behaved as functional or pseudogenic. Rather than using new phenotypic data, the later analysis identified candidate immune exposures from TCR beta sequences and from how often those sequences occurred across donors. Donor age, sex, ethnicity and CMV serostatus were compiled alongside the repertoire data. The study aimed to test whether cataloging public T cell receptors could reveal signatures of past pathogen exposure. Overall study outcomes, separate from this receptor: A later analysis associated 16,951 TCR beta sequences with specific HLA alleles at a false discovery rate of 0.05. For the cohort, immune exposure information was limited to CMV serostatus. In a later analysis, HLA-associated TCR beta chains showed more clonal expansion and lower generation probabilities than non-associated chains that were equally common. HLA typing was unavailable for some donors at each locus, so association tests used only the typed subset. Some IMGT-functional V segments, including TRBV6-2 and TRBV6-3, could not be told apart with the 87-base-pair reads, so those segments were excluded. In a later analysis, the rate of TCR association differed among HLA loci, with DRB1 alleles having the most associated TCRs and HLA-C alleles having the fewest. A total of about 150 TCR beta chains were listed by the study as associated with cytomegalovirus. According to a later analysis, most CMV-associated TCR beta chains appeared to be HLA-restricted, and the HLA associations seemed to be driven largely by CMV exposure. The authors suggested that the approach could potentially be generalized to other disease states and immunological phenotypes. A further reported finding was that TCR beta sequences accurately predicted the HLA-A and HLA-B alleles for most subjects in the first cohort. Several of the top co-occurrence clusters appeared to be linked to parvovirus B19, influenza, CMV and Epstein-Barr virus, according to a later analysis. The presence/absence analyses assumed that sequencing depth was roughly uniform across donors, and that assumption may not be true. A cluster of highly shared sequence variants was judged likely to represent a technical artifact of the sequencing pipeline. Most TCR sequences were seen in very few donors, while some public TCRs were found in many individuals. In a later genetic analysis, fewer N-insertions in productive TCRs were reported among donors in an Asian-associated ancestry cluster than the roughly 700-donor mean. About 17 rarely observed V segments, including chromosome 9 orphons, were excluded from the earlier analysis of several hundred of the donors because counts were too low. Strong co-occurrence of HLA alleles, especially DR and DQ, made assigning TCR associations to individual alleles difficult. Correlated functional status among segregating V segments might be attributable to linkage disequilibrium, but an unknown experimental factor could not be ruled out. A few of the identified cytomegalovirus-associated TCR beta chains were confirmed in vitro to be specific for cytomegalovirus antigens. The classifier was reported to diagnose cytomegalovirus status with high specificity and sensitivity in both the original cohort and the validation cohort. A later genetic analysis associated a missense DCLRE1C variant with V-gene and J-gene trimming of TCR beta chains, and an independent cohort replicated the association. This cohort had only TCR beta chains sequenced, and the lack of alpha or paired-chain data limited which features could be detected. In an earlier analysis of more than 500 of the donors, most TCR beta V segments appeared in productive rearrangements about 87% or about 30% of the time, broadly matching IMGT annotations.

The cohort comprised approximately 700 healthy bone marrow donors. Cohort members were all nominally healthy when sampled, although unrecorded immune exposures were likely present. The donor tested CMV seronegative, placing the donor among the 350 to 400 seronegative members of the cohort. Every donor gave a peripheral blood sample, and the peripheral blood mononuclear cells from that sample were used for TCR beta sequencing. Genomic DNA extraction from the blood cell samples was performed with the Qiagen DNeasy Blood Extraction Kit. Preparation of the library involved the immunoSEQ multiplex PCR assay. The multiplex PCR relied on a mix of 60 forward primers for TCR Vbeta segments and 13 reverse primers for TCR Jbeta segments. Amplification of the CDR3 region of rearranged TCR beta genes was performed with a multiplex PCR assay on genomic DNA. On the Illumina HiSeq System, the amplified TCR beta libraries were sequenced as 87-base-pair reads. As for how the authors treated the data: In a later analysis, some 80 million unique TCR beta chains were counted across the 666 repertoires, and around 10 million of these chains were shared by at least two donors. Raw reads were error-corrected and collapsed into unique sequences with a nearest-neighbor algorithm that merged closely related sequences to remove PCR and sequencing errors. Alignment of CDR3 sequences to IMGT reference sequences was used to assign V, D and J gene segments. For a sequence to be retained, a match of at least six nucleotides to both a V gene segment and a J gene segment was required. Rearrangements were called productive when the CDR3 lacked stop codons and stayed in frame with V and J; all others were non-productive. CDR3 was defined according to IMGT convention as the region running from the second conserved V-encoded cysteine to the conserved J-encoded phenylalanine. In an earlier analysis of around 640 of the donors, sequences lacking an unambiguous match to a single V gene segment were excluded. An earlier analysis of 587 of the donors classified V segments as functional when productive rearrangements were above 56.7% and as segregating when the standard deviation between donors was above 5%. A statistical classification framework was built to diagnose cytomegalovirus status from the catalog of TCR beta chain sequences. In a later analysis, TCR nucleotide sequences were compared against IMGT/GENE-DB human TR gene sequences so that V and J genes could be assigned. A later analysis assigned CDR3 sequences and most-parsimonious VDJ recombination scenarios with the TCRdist pipeline. In a later analysis, every TCR beta chain was defined by the combination of its CDR3 amino acid sequence and its V-gene family, and reads without a unique V-gene family were dropped. In a later analysis, approximately 590 highly shared, low-generation-probability nucleotide sequences were removed to address suspected cross-contamination and a sequencing artifact. In a later analysis, a clonal expansion index for each public chain was calculated from normalized within-repertoire ranks of inferred template counts. A later analysis computed generation probabilities with a VDJ recombination model fitted to out-of-frame rearrangements, and checked the results against IGoR. In a later analysis, TCR-TCR, TCR-HLA and TCR-CMV co-occurrence was scored with hypergeometric tests, and a repertoire-size bias correction was applied to TCR pairs. To estimate false discovery rates, a later analysis permuted the HLA or CMV assignments 20 times. In a later analysis, co-occurring TCRs were grouped using DBSCAN, with TCRdist sequence similarity added in when clustering inside HLA-allele-positive subsets. Repertoires with fewer than 30,000 or more than 120,000 public chains were left out of co-occurrence clustering, as were roughly five repertoires with anomalous nucleotide sharing. TCRdb stores this immuneACCESS table with in-frame sequences only. Part of the clones is absent; in the studies checked, under half of the shortfall reflects unresolved V genes, and no reason is known for the rest. V, J and clone size are taken as reported in that table, and D and trimming were inferred from the DNA itself. Here the sample has 130,000 or so clones; under 90% occur a single time. Jointly, the top ten make up about 2% of the sample.

The origin of this receptor is a woman aged 40 to 50 in good health and CMV-seronegative. The rearrangement joined TRBV9 to TRBJ1-2, with TRBD1 as a weak D call on 6 bases. Sequencing was carried out using PBMCs. CDR3 loop: CASSVGQGNGYTF. The nucleotide sequence reads as follows: TGTGCCAGCAGCGTGGGTCAGGGGAATGGCTACACCTTC.